This T cell receptor (beta chain) came from a study of multiple sclerosis patients with progressive multifocal leukoencephalopathy. The data were produced by immunoSEQ multiplex PCR, yet TCRdb's version contains in-frame clones alone and is incomplete. The table includes more than 20,000 clones, around 90% detected once. As to time point: around 12 months of natalizumab therapy. Multiple sclerosis patients on natalizumab who never developed PML served as longitudinally sampled controls. Germline V gives CDR1 SGHRS, CDR2 YFSETQ. The ends were cut back, 4 bases at V and 7 bases at J, with 15 bases in the middle. The CDR3 is made up of 14 amino acids.

The chain combines TRBV5-1 with TRBJ2-1; D is possibly TRBD2 (5 bases). This receptor was identified in a man between 25 and 39 years old with multiple sclerosis. The sequences come from PBMCs, collected from a patient treated with natalizumab. This chain's CDR3 is CASSVVRRGNEQFF. The CDR3 DNA is TGCGCCAGCAGCGTGGTCAGGAGAGGGAATGAGCAGTTCTTC.